A single sample gave rise to the 20 T cell receptor beta chains below, sequenced in a study of Ad26.COV2.S vaccination and SARS-CoV-2 variants. Clones were sequenced by immunoSEQ multiplex PCR, and TCRdb holds only the in-frame ones, with some missing. The data contain about 350,000 clones, approximately 90% of them seen just once; the ten biggest clones take up 6.4%. Specified treatment: roughly 19 received Ad26.COV2.S at low or high dose, single or two shots; 5 received placebo; per-sample allocation not given. After the first vaccine or placebo injection, samples were drawn on day 63. The source was peripheral blood, collected in a trial of Ad26.COV2.S vaccine versus placebo. The source of these receptors is a person aged 18-65 years who received the Ad26.COV2.S COVID-19 vaccine or a placebo.

The chain combines TRBV29-1 with TRBJ2-3, with 9 positions matching TRBD1. The V gene end was trimmed by 7 bases and the J gene end by 2 bases; junction bases not matched to a gene: 4. The germline V gene has CDR1 SQVTM and CDR2 ANQGSEA. The CDR3 is 13 amino acids. This CDR3 reads CSAQGAPTDTQYF. CDR3 in DNA: TGCAGCGCACAGGGGGCCCCCACAGATACGCAGTATTTT.

The J gene is TRBJ1-3, the V gene TRBV5-4; D unclear. The germline V gene encodes CDR1 SGHNT and CDR2 YYREEE (reference sequence). The CDR3 is made up of 15 amino acids. The V end was cut by 3 bases, the J end by 1 base, with 11 bases between. In DNA form, the CDR3 reads TGTGCCAGCAGCTCGGACGTGGTTTCTGGAAACACCATATATTTT. Translation gives CASSSDVVSGNTIYF. Full variable domain (remainder filled in from reference TRBV5-4 and TRBJ1-3): ETGVTQSPTHLIKTRGQQVTLRCSSQSGHNTVSWYQQALGQGPQFIFQYYREEENGRGNFPPRFSGLQFPNYSSELNVNALELDDSALYLCASSSDVVSGNTIYFGEGSWLTVV.

This clone has just a few counts. The J gene is TRBJ2-7, the V gene TRBV5-1; TRBD2 matches at 15 bases. CDR1 is SGHRS and CDR2 is YFSETQ in the germline V gene. Trimming removed 4 bases from V and 0 bases from J; junction bases left unmatched: 8. The CDR3 has 18 amino acids. The CDR3 is CASSQPGLAGGYSYEQYF. Here the CDR3 DNA reads TGCGCCAGCAGCCAGCCGGGACTAGCGGGGGGATACTCCTACGAGCAGTACTTC.

The chain recombines TRBV4-3 with TRBJ1-1; D might be TRBD1 (5 bases). Germline V CDR1 and CDR2: LGHNA, YSLEER. V lost 0 bases and J 1 base, leaving 18 bases between the germline ends. The CDR3 loop spans 18 amino acids. The CDR3 bases are TGCGCCAGCAGCCAAGAGGGGATGATAGGGGCGAGGAACACTGAAGCTTTCTTT. It is translated as CASSQEGMIGARNTEAFF.

The chain carries TRBV5-1 and TRBJ2-7; D perhaps matches TRBD2 (7 bases). CDR1 and CDR2 from the germline V gene are SGHRS and YFSETQ. The V and J ends lost 0 bases and 4 bases respectively, with 14 bases between them. The CDR3 extends over 15 amino acids. The CDR3 region has the DNA TGCGCCAGCAGCTTGGATACGGGGGGCCATTACGAGCAGTACTTC. Its protein is CASSLDTGGHYEQYF.

The V and J genes are TRBV30 and TRBJ2-7, with D tentatively TRBD1 or TRBD2 (6 bases each). Trimming removed 3 bases at V and 4 bases at J, with 22 bases between. Germline CDR1 reads GTSNPN; CDR2 reads SVGIG (reference sequence). CDR3 length: 16 amino acids. The CDR3 bases are TGTGCCTGGAGCGACCTGGCCCTATCGGGGGCTTACGAGCAGTACTTC. Its translation is CAWSDLALSGAYEQYF.

This clone was recorded a few times. The V gene is TRBV12-3 or TRBV12-4, the J gene TRBJ2-1; tentative D call: TRBD2 (6 bases). CDR3 size: 12 residues. The ends were cut back, 6 bases at V and 10 bases at J, with 13 bases in the middle. This CDR3 reads CASREGPREQFF. CDR3 DNA: TGTGCCAGCAGGGAGGGGCCGAGGGAGCAGTTCTTC.

This sequence joins TRBV3-1 (or the pseudogene TRBV3-2) and TRBJ2-1; 8 nucleotides line up with TRBD2. This CDR3 contains 17 residues. Trimming removed 0 bases from V and 4 bases from J; junction bases left unmatched: 8. Germline V gives CDR1 LGHDT, CDR2 YNNKEL (reference sequence). CDR3 loop: CASSQEERGGPYNEQFF. CDR3 in DNA: TGTGCCAGCAGCCAAGAAGAGCGCGGGGGGCCTTACAATGAGCAGTTCTTC.

The gene calls are TRBV12-5 and TRBJ1-2; D gene uncertain. There are 13 residues in the CDR3. The germline V gene has CDR1 LGHNT and CDR2 FRNRAP. V lost 3 bases to trimming and J lost 1 base, with 6 bases between them. The CDR3 region has the DNA TGTGCTAGTGGTTTACCCCATAACTATGGCTACACCTTC. Amino acid sequence: CASGLPHNYGYTF.

This clone was observed once. The chain couples TRBV7-6 to TRBJ2-2; 10 bases align to TRBD2. V dropped 6 bases and J dropped 6; count of bases not matched to a gene: 7. The CDR3 has 15 amino acids. Germline V gene data show CDR1 as SGHVS and CDR2 as FNYEAQ. CDR3 sequence: CASRAGTSAAGELFF. The CDR3 DNA follows: TGTGCCAGCAGGGCCGGGACTAGCGCGGCCGGGGAGCTGTTTTTT.

J is TRBJ2-1 and V is TRBV28; TRBD2 aligns across 7 bases. Losses at the gene ends were 0 bases for V and 2 bases for J; bases not matched to a gene: 7. Germline CDR1 and CDR2: MDHEN and SYDVKM. This CDR3 comprises 17 residues. The CDR3: CASSLWILASAYNEQFF. CDR3 nucleotide sequence: TGTGCCAGCAGTTTATGGATACTAGCGAGTGCCTACAATGAGCAGTTCTTC.

This chain links TRBV11-3 with TRBJ2-2; 8 bases are a match to TRBD2. The CDR3 is 18 amino acids. V trimming: 2 bases; J trimming: 5 bases; junction bases outside the gene matches: 13. Germline CDR1 SGHNT, CDR2 YENEEA. The CDR3 DNA reads as TGTGCCAGCAGCTTACGGGCGCCGGGACTAGGCCGAACCGGGGAGCTGTTTTTT. This encodes CASSLRAPGLGRTGELFF.

The chain recombines TRBV2 with TRBJ2-4; 11 bases align to TRBD2. The CDR3 sequence is 14 residues long. Germline V gene lookup returns CDR1 SNHLY and CDR2 FYNNEI. Germline trimming cut 7 bases from V and 8 bases from J; bases unmatched to any gene: 7. The CDR3 here is CASIGSGGDYIQYF. CDR3 in DNA: TGTGCCAGCATAGGTAGCGGGGGGGATTACATTCAGTACTTC.

This clone was seen only a few times. The chain employs TRBV19 and TRBJ2-1; the match to TRBD2 covers 11 bases. J lost 5 bases, V lost 5 bases, and 11 bases had no gene match. Looked up from germline, CDR1 is LNHDA and CDR2 is SQIVND (reference sequence). The CDR3 contains 17 residues. CDR3 nucleotides: TGTGCCAGTAGTTCCCTGTCTAGCGGGGGGCCAAACAATGAGCAGTTCTTC. Translation: CASSSLSSGGPNNEQFF.

The chain has TRBV27 and TRBJ2-7; D is perhaps TRBD1 (5 bases). This CDR3 has 14 residues. V was shortened by 5 bases and J by 4 bases, with 15 bases between the two germline ends. In germline, CDR1 is MNHEY, CDR2 SMNVEV (reference sequence). CDR3 in amino acids: CASSPTTELYEQYF. DNA of the CDR3: TGTGCCAGCAGTCCGACGACAGAGTTATACGAGCAGTACTTC.

CDR3: CASRDSNYGYTF. The DNA for the CDR3 is TGTGCCAGCAGGGACAGTAACTATGGCTACACCTTC. This chain uses TRBV6-5 with TRBJ1-2, with D possibly TRBD1 on 6 matching bases. The V and J ends lost 6 bases and 1 base respectively, with 6 bases between them. This CDR3 is 12 amino acids long. Per germline, CDR1 MNHEY and CDR2 SVGAGI.

This clone appeared a few times. At the DNA level, this CDR3 is encoded by other sequences in the same sample as well. The chain employs TRBV9 and TRBJ1-3; D is unresolved. The CDR3 is 13 amino acids. CDR1 SGDLS and CDR2 YYNGEE come from the germline V gene. V gave up 0 bases and J gave up 6 bases, with 7 bases separating them. DNA for the CDR3: TGTGCCAGCAGCGTAGAGGGAAAAAACACCATATATTTT. Amino acids: CASSVEGKNTIYF.

The chain is built from TRBV11-3 and TRBJ1-6, with a possible D match to TRBD1 (5 bases). This CDR3 contains 13 residues. CDR1 and CDR2 from the germline V gene are SGHNT and YENEEA. Trimming shortened V by 3 bases and J by 5 bases, and 5 bases separated the two germline ends. The CDR3 DNA sequence: TGTGCCAGCAGCTTGACAGATAATTCACCCCTCCACTTT. Translated, it gives CASSLTDNSPLHF.

The chain combines TRBV28 with TRBJ2-7; the D gene is possibly TRBD1 (6 bases). Germline assignment: CDR1 MDHEN and CDR2 SYDVKM. This CDR3 region has 14 residues. V was pared by 3 bases and J by 0 bases, with 9 bases between. This chain's CDR3 is CASSLWDNSYEQYF. Written as DNA, the CDR3 is TGTGCCAGCAGTTTGTGGGACAACTCCTACGAGCAGTACTTC.

V gene TRBV5-1 combines with J gene TRBJ2-3; D gene ambiguous. Trimming removed 0 bases at V and 5 bases at J, with 7 bases between. The length of the CDR3 is 13 residues. Per germline, CDR1 SGHRS and CDR2 YFSETQ. CDR3 coding DNA: TGCGCCAGCAGCTTGGATGGTGTAGATACGCAGTATTTT. It translates to CASSLDGVDTQYF. Full variable domain (rest looked up from reference TRBV5-1 and TRBJ2-3): KAGVTQTPRYLIKTRGQQVTLSCSPISGHRSVSWYQQTPGQGLQFLFEYFSETQRNKGNFPGRFSGRQFSNSRSEMNVSTLELGDSALYLCASSLDGVDTQYFGPGTRLTVL.